A selection of T cell receptor beta chains follows, all from one sample in a study of T cells in pancreatic ductal adenocarcinoma. The protocol was immunoSEQ multiplex PCR, while the TCRdb copy is restricted to in-frame clones and leaves out a portion. The sample contains 4,500 or so clones, approximately 91% of which appear only once. The sequenced sample consisted of pancreatic tumor tissue. Receptors originate from a human donor with pancreatic ductal adenocarcinoma. Both conserved end residues are part of each CDR3. Fields, in order: J gene, clone size, V gene, D gene, CDR3 protein, CDR3 DNA. D genes are given only for firm matches. Clone size is not always given. Where it is, it says once, few, many or a class for expanded clones.

j_call: TRBJ1-5; clone_size: .; v_call: TRBV18; d_call: .; cdr3_aa: CASSPSGEGQPQHF; cdr3_nt: TGTGCCAGCTCACCGTCAGGGGAGGGTCAGCCCCAGCATTTT
j_call: TRBJ2-7; clone_size: .; v_call: TRBV2; d_call: TRBD2; cdr3_aa: CASRISGARRNEQYF; cdr3_nt: TGTGCCAGCAGGATTAGCGGGGCCCGTCGGAACGAGCAGTACTTC
j_call: TRBJ1-6; clone_size: .; v_call: TRBV9; d_call: TRBD1; cdr3_aa: CASSEGQHNSPLHF; cdr3_nt: TGTGCCAGCAGCGAGGGACAGCATAATTCACCCCTCCACTTT
j_call: TRBJ2-5; clone_size: .; v_call: TRBV2; d_call: .; cdr3_aa: CASMKGSQETQYF; cdr3_nt: TGTGCCAGCATGAAGGGTAGCCAAGAGACCCAGTACTTC
j_call: TRBJ1-5; clone_size: .; v_call: TRBV9; d_call: .; cdr3_aa: CASSTGRRGSQHF; cdr3_nt: TGTGCCAGCAGCACAGGACGGCGGGGGTCCCAGCATTTT
j_call: TRBJ2-7; clone_size: few; v_call: TRBV2; d_call: .; cdr3_aa: CASNGGQTYEQYF; cdr3_nt: TGTGCCAGCAACGGGGGCCAAACCTACGAGCAGTACTTC
j_call: TRBJ1-5; clone_size: .; v_call: TRBV7-9; d_call: .; cdr3_aa: CASSDTGLSVQPQHF; cdr3_nt: TGTGCCAGCAGCGATACAGGGCTGAGTGTTCAGCCCCAGCATTTT
j_call: TRBJ1-1; clone_size: .; v_call: TRBV5-1; d_call: .; cdr3_aa: CASSLAGNMEAFF; cdr3_nt: TGCGCCAGCAGCTTGGCAGGGAACATGGAAGCTTTCTTT
j_call: TRBJ2-7; clone_size: .; v_call: TRBV6-6; d_call: .; cdr3_aa: CASSYPLKGGNGEQYF; cdr3_nt: TGTGCCAGCAGTTACCCCCTTAAGGGAGGTAATGGCGAGCAGTACTTC
j_call: TRBJ1-2; clone_size: once; v_call: TRBV5-4; d_call: .; cdr3_aa: CASSLVDRTVGYTF; cdr3_nt: TGTGCCAGCAGCTTGGTCGACAGGACGGTTGGCTACACCTTC
j_call: TRBJ2-3; clone_size: .; v_call: TRBV11-2; d_call: .; cdr3_aa: CASTTLPPRDTDTQYF; cdr3_nt: TGTGCCAGCACCACACTCCCCCCCCGGGACACAGATACGCAGTATTTT
j_call: TRBJ2-5; clone_size: .; v_call: TRBV27; d_call: .; cdr3_aa: CASIGAGWKIFQETQYF; cdr3_nt: TGTGCCAGCATCGGGGCCGGATGGAAAATTTTTCAAGAGACCCAGTACTTC
j_call: TRBJ1-2; clone_size: .; v_call: TRBV4-1; d_call: .; cdr3_aa: CASSQDPGSRSNYGYTF; cdr3_nt: TGCGCCAGCAGCCAAGATCCAGGGTCACGTTCTAACTATGGCTACACCTTC
j_call: TRBJ2-5; clone_size: .; v_call: TRBV6-5; d_call: TRBD2; cdr3_aa: CASRSTSGIETQYF; cdr3_nt: TGTGCCAGCAGATCGACTAGCGGGATCGAGACCCAGTACTTC
j_call: TRBJ2-4; clone_size: .; v_call: TRBV6-5; d_call: .; cdr3_aa: CASSEGGGKNIQYF; cdr3_nt: TGTGCCAGCAGTGAAGGGGGGGGCAAAAACATTCAGTACTTC
j_call: TRBJ2-7; clone_size: .; v_call: TRBV29-1; d_call: TRBD1; cdr3_aa: CCAGQGSYEQYF; cdr3_nt: TGCTGTGCTGGACAGGGCTCCTACGAGCAGTACTTC
j_call: TRBJ2-6; clone_size: .; v_call: TRBV6-5; d_call: .; cdr3_aa: CASSPGANVLTF; cdr3_nt: TGTGCCAGCTCTCCCGGGGCCAACGTCCTGACTTTC
j_call: TRBJ1-6; clone_size: .; v_call: TRBV4-1; d_call: .; cdr3_aa: CASSPQGMALHF; cdr3_nt: TGCGCCAGCAGTCCACAGGGAATGGCACTCCACTTT
j_call: TRBJ1-5; clone_size: .; v_call: TRBV27; d_call: .; cdr3_aa: CASSPVYSNQPQHF; cdr3_nt: TGTGCCAGCAGTCCCGTCTATAGCAATCAGCCCCAGCATTTT
j_call: TRBJ2-5; clone_size: .; v_call: TRBV7-6; d_call: TRBD1; cdr3_aa: CASSSIFNRGQETQYF; cdr3_nt: TGTGCCAGCAGCTCAATATTCAACAGGGGGCAAGAGACCCAGTACTTC
j_call: TRBJ1-5; clone_size: .; v_call: TRBV6-1; d_call: .; cdr3_aa: CASMKEGGQPQHF; cdr3_nt: TGTGCCAGCATGAAGGAGGGCGGGCAGCCCCAGCATTTT
j_call: TRBJ1-2; clone_size: .; v_call: TRBV4-1; d_call: TRBD1; cdr3_aa: CASGQGYPLGYGYTF; cdr3_nt: TGCGCCAGCGGACAGGGCTATCCCTTGGGGTATGGCTACACCTTC
j_call: TRBJ2-4; clone_size: .; v_call: TRBV5-1; d_call: .; cdr3_aa: CASSLAGDKNIQYF; cdr3_nt: TGCGCCAGCAGCTTGGCGGGGGACAAAAACATTCAGTACTTC
j_call: TRBJ1-4; clone_size: .; v_call: TRBV7-2; d_call: TRBD1; cdr3_aa: CASSLGTGTDSGLGEKLFF; cdr3_nt: TGTGCCAGCAGCTTGGGTACCGGGACAGATTCAGGTCTGGGTGAAAAACTGTTTTTT
j_call: TRBJ2-6; clone_size: .; v_call: TRBV10-3; d_call: .; cdr3_aa: CATTPGPDSGANVLTF; cdr3_nt: TGTGCCACAACCCCTGGGCCCGACTCTGGGGCCAACGTCCTGACTTTC
j_call: TRBJ2-1; clone_size: .; v_call: TRBV7-2; d_call: .; cdr3_aa: CASSLVPGSGEQFF; cdr3_nt: TGTGCCAGCAGCTTAGTGCCCGGTAGTGGTGAGCAGTTCTTC
j_call: TRBJ2-3; clone_size: .; v_call: TRBV5-1; d_call: .; cdr3_aa: CASSLEGDTQYF; cdr3_nt: TGCGCCAGCAGCTTGGAGGGAGATACGCAGTATTTT
j_call: TRBJ2-2; clone_size: once; v_call: TRBV27; d_call: .; cdr3_aa: CASTETPANTGELFF; cdr3_nt: TGTGCCAGCACGGAGACTCCCGCGAACACCGGGGAGCTGTTTTTT
j_call: TRBJ2-3; clone_size: .; v_call: TRBV2; d_call: .; cdr3_aa: CASSERTDTQYF; cdr3_nt: TGTGCCAGCAGTGAGCGAACAGATACGCAGTATTTT
j_call: TRBJ1-5; clone_size: few; v_call: TRBV7-8; d_call: .; cdr3_aa: CASSLGQGQPQHF; cdr3_nt: TGTGCCAGCAGCTTAGGGCAGGGTCAGCCCCAGCATTTT
j_call: TRBJ1-1; clone_size: once; v_call: TRBV7-9; d_call: .; cdr3_aa: CASSLSGGTEAFF; cdr3_nt: TGTGCCAGCAGCTTATCCGGTGGCACTGAAGCTTTCTTT
j_call: TRBJ2-6; clone_size: .; v_call: TRBV5-1; d_call: .; cdr3_aa: CASSWGSGANVLTF; cdr3_nt: TGCGCCAGCAGCTGGGGCAGTGGGGCCAACGTCCTGACTTTC
j_call: TRBJ1-1; clone_size: .; v_call: TRBV28; d_call: .; cdr3_aa: CASSLTRNTEAFF; cdr3_nt: TGTGCCAGCAGTTTAACCAGGAACACTGAAGCTTTCTTT
j_call: TRBJ2-5; clone_size: .; v_call: TRBV28; d_call: .; cdr3_aa: CASRPTGTLGQETQYF; cdr3_nt: TGTGCCAGCAGACCTACCGGGACCCTAGGCCAAGAGACCCAGTACTTC
j_call: TRBJ2-1; clone_size: .; v_call: TRBV27; d_call: .; cdr3_aa: CASSPPFAEQFF; cdr3_nt: TGTGCCAGCAGTCCCCCTTTTGCCGAGCAGTTCTTC
j_call: TRBJ1-2; clone_size: .; v_call: TRBV27; d_call: TRBD1; cdr3_aa: CASSLQGAGYGYTF; cdr3_nt: TGTGCCAGCAGTTTACAGGGGGCAGGCTATGGCTACACCTTC
j_call: TRBJ2-1; clone_size: .; v_call: TRBV19; d_call: .; cdr3_aa: CASSTTETYNEQFF; cdr3_nt: TGTGCCAGTAGTACGACAGAAACCTACAATGAGCAGTTCTTC
j_call: TRBJ2-5; clone_size: .; v_call: TRBV9; d_call: TRBD1; cdr3_aa: CASSPWDRARETQYF; cdr3_nt: TGTGCCAGCAGCCCCTGGGACAGGGCTCGGGAGACCCAGTACTTC
j_call: TRBJ2-2; clone_size: .; v_call: TRBV6-5; d_call: TRBD2; cdr3_aa: CASGGGQGTGELFF; cdr3_nt: TGTGCCAGCGGCGGGGGGCAGGGCACCGGGGAGCTGTTTTTT
j_call: TRBJ1-5; clone_size: .; v_call: TRBV19; d_call: .; cdr3_aa: CASSRARQEGQPQHF; cdr3_nt: TGTGCCAGTAGTAGGGCCCGACAGGAGGGTCAGCCCCAGCATTTT
j_call: TRBJ2-7; clone_size: .; v_call: TRBV7-2; d_call: TRBD2; cdr3_aa: CASSATSGGEDEQYF; cdr3_nt: TGTGCCAGCAGCGCAACTAGCGGGGGGGAAGACGAGCAGTACTTC